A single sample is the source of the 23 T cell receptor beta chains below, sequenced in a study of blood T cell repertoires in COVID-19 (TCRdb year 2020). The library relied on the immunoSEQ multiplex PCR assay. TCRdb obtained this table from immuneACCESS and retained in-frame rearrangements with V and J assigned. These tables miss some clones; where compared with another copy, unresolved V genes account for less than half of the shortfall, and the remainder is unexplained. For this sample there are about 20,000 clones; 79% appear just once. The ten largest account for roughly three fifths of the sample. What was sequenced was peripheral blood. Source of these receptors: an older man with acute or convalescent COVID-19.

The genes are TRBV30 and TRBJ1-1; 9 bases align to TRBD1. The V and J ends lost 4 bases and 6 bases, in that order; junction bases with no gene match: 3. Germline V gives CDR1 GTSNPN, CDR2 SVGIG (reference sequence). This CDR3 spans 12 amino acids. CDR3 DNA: TGTGCCTGGAACAGGGGGCTCGCTGAAGCTTTCTTT. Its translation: CAWNRGLAEAFF.

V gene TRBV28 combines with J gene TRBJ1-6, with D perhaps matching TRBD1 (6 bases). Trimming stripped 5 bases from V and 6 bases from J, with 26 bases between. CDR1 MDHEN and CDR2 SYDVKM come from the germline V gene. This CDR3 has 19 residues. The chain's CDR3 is CASSPTGRSGVGFNSPLHF. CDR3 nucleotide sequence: TGTGCCAGCAGTCCAACAGGGCGATCTGGTGTTGGGTTTAATTCACCCCTCCACTTT.

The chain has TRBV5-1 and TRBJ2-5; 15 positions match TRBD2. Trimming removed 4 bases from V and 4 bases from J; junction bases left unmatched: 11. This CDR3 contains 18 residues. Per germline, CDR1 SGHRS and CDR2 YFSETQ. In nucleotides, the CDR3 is TGCGCCAGCAGCCACACCCCGGGACTAGCGGGAGGAACAGAGACCCAGTACTTC. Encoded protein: CASSHTPGLAGGTETQYF. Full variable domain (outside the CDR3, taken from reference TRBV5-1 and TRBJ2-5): KAGVTQTPRYLIKTRGQQVTLSCSPISGHRSVSWYQQTPGQGLQFLFEYFSETQRNKGNFPGRFSGRQFSNSRSEMNVSTLELGDSALYLCASSHTPGLAGGTETQYFGPGTRLLVL.

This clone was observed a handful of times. The CDR3 loop reads CASSLVPGGSNYEQYV. For the CDR3, the DNA is TGTGCCAGCAGTTTGGTCCCTGGCGGGAGTAATTACGAGCAGTACGTC. This chain uses TRBV27 with TRBJ2-7, with 7 nucleotides matching TRBD2. Losses at the gene ends were 3 bases for V and 4 bases for J; bases not matched to a gene: 12. CDR3 size: 16 residues. Per the germline V gene, CDR1 is MNHEY and CDR2 is SMNVEV (reference sequence).

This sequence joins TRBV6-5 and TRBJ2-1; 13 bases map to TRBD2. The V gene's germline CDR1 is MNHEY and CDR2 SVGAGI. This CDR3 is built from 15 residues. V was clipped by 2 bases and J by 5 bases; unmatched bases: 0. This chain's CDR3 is CASSYTSGRDNEQFF. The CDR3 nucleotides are TGTGCCAGCAGTTACACTAGCGGGAGGGACAATGAGCAGTTCTTC.

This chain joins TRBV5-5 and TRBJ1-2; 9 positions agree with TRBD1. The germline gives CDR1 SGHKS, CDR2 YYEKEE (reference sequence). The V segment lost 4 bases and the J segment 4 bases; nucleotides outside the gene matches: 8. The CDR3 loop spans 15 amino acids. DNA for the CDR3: TGTGCCAGCAGCCTACTCGGACAGGGGACCTATGGCTACACCTTC. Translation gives CASSLLGQGTYGYTF. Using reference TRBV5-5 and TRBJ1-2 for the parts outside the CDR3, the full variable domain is DAGVTQSPTHLIKTRGQQVTLRCSPISGHKSVSWYQQVLGQGPQFIFQYYEKEERGRGNFPDRFSARQFPNYSSELNVNALLLGDSALYLCASSLLGQGTYGYTFGSGTRLTVV.

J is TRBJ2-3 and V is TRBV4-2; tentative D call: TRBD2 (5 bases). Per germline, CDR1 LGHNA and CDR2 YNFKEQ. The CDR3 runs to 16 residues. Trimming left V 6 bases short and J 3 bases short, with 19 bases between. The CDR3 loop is CASSQQMGAVTDTQYF. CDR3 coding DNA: TGTGCCAGCAGTCAACAAATGGGAGCAGTAACAGATACGCAGTATTTT.

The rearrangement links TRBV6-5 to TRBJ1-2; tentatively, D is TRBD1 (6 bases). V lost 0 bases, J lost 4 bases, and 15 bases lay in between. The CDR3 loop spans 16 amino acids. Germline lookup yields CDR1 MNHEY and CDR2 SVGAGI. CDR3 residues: CASSYSIQGKGYGYTF. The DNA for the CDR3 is TGTGCCAGCAGTTACTCGATACAGGGAAAGGGCTATGGCTACACCTTC.

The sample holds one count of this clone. The chain's CDR3 is CASTSRDRGSQPQHF. For the CDR3, the DNA is TGTGCCAGTACCTCCCGGGACAGGGGGAGTCAGCCCCAGCATTTT. The chain has TRBV19 and TRBJ1-5, with 11 bases fitting TRBD1. The CDR3 extends over 15 amino acids. The V gene's germline CDR1 is LNHDA and CDR2 SQIVND (reference sequence). J was trimmed by 6 bases and V by 7 bases; bases with no gene match: 8.

The CDR3 nucleotides are TGCGCCAGCAATAGACAGGGGGAAACCCCCTCTGAAGCTTTCTTT. Translated: CASNRQGETPSEAFF. The rearrangement uses TRBV5-1 and TRBJ1-1; 9 bases are a match to TRBD1. The germline CDR1 and CDR2 sequences are SGHRS and YFSETQ. Trimming took 6 bases from V and 6 from J; bases not matched to a gene: 12. This CDR3 is 15 amino acids long.

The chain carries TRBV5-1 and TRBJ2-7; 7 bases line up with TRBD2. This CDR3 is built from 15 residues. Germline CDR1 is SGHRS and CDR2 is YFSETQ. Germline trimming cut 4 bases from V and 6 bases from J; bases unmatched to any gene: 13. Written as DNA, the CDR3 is TGCGCCAGCAGCCTCGGACTAGTCTTTGATGCCGAGCAGTACTTC. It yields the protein CASSLGLVFDAEQYF.

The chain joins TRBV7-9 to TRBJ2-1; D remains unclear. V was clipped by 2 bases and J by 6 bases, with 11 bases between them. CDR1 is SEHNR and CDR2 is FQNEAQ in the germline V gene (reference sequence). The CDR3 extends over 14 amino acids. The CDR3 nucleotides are TGTGCCAGCAGCTTATATGGCCCCACCAATGAGCAGTTCTTC. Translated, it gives CASSLYGPTNEQFF.

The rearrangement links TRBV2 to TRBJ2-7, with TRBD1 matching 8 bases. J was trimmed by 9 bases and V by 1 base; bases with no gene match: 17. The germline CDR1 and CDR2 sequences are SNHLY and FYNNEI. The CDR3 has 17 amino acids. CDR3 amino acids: CASSEGFLDRVKYWQYF. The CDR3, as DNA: TGTGCCAGCAGTGAAGGCTTTCTGGACAGGGTTAAGTATTGGCAGTACTTC.

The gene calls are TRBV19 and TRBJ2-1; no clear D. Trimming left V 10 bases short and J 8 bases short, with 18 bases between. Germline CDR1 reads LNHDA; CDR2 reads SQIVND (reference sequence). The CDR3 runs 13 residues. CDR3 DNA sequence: TGTGCCACTCTGAGTCCCCTAATGTATGAGCAGTTCTTC. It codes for CATLSPLMYEQFF.

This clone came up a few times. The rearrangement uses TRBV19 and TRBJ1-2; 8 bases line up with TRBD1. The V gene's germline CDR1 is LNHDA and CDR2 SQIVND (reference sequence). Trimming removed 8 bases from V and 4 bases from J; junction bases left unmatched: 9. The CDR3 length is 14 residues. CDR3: CASRRDRGGYGYTF. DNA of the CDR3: TGTGCCAGTCGAAGAGACAGGGGCGGCTATGGCTACACCTTC.

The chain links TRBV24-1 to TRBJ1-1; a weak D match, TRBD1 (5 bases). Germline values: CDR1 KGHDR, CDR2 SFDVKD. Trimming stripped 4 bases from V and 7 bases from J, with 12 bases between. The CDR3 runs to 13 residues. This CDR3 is CATSDPGHYEAFF. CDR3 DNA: TGTGCCACCAGTGACCCCGGACACTATGAAGCTTTCTTT.

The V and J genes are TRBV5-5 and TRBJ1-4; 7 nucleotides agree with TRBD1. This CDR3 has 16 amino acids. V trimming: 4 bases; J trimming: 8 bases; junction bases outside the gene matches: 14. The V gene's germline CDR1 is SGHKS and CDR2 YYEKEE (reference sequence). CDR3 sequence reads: CASSTGQSPAYEKLFF. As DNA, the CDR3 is TGTGCCAGCAGCACGGGACAGTCCCCCGCGTACGAAAAACTGTTTTTT. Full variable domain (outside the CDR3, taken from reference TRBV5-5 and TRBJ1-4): DAGVTQSPTHLIKTRGQQVTLRCSPISGHKSVSWYQQVLGQGPQFIFQYYEKEERGRGNFPDRFSARQFPNYSSELNVNALLLGDSALYLCASSTGQSPAYEKLFFGSGTQLSVL.

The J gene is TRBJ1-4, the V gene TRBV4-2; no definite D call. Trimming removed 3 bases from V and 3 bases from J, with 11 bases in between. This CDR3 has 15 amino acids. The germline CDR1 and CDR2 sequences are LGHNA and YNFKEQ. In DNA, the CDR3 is TGTGCCAGCAGCCAGCCGGCGGGCTCTAATGAAAAACTGTTTTTT. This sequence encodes CASSQPAGSNEKLFF.

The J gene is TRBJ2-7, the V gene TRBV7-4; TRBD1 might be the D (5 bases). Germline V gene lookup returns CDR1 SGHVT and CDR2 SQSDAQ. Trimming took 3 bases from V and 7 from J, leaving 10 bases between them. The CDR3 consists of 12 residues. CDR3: CASSFQGEEQYV. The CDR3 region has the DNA TGTGCCAGCAGCTTCCAGGGTGAGGAGCAGTACGTC.

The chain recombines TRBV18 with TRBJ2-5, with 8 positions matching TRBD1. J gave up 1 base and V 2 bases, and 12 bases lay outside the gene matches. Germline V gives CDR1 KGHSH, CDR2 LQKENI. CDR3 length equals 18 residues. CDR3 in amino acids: CASSPASGGPNGQETQYF. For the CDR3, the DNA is TGTGCCAGCTCACCAGCGTCAGGGGGCCCTAACGGCCAAGAGACCCAGTACTTC.

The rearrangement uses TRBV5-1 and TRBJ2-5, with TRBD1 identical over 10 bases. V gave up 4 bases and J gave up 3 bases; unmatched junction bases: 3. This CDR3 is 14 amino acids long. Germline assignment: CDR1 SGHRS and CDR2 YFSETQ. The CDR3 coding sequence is TGCGCCAGCAGCCGTGGGACAGGGGAAGAGACCCAGTACTTC. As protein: CASSRGTGEETQYF.

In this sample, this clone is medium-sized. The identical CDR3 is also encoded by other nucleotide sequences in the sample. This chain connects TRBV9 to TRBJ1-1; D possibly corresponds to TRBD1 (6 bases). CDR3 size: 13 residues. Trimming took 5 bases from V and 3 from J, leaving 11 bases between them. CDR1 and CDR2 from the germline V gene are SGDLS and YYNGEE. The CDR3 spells CASSPGDDTEAFF. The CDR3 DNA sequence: TGTGCCAGCAGTCCAGGGGATGACACTGAAGCTTTCTTT.

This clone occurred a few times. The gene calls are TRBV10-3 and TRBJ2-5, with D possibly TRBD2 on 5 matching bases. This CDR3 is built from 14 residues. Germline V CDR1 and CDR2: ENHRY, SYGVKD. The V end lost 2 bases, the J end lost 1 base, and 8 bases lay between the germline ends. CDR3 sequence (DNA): TGTGCCATCAGTGAGCTTAGCGCCCAAGAGACCCAGTACTTC. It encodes CAISELSAQETQYF.